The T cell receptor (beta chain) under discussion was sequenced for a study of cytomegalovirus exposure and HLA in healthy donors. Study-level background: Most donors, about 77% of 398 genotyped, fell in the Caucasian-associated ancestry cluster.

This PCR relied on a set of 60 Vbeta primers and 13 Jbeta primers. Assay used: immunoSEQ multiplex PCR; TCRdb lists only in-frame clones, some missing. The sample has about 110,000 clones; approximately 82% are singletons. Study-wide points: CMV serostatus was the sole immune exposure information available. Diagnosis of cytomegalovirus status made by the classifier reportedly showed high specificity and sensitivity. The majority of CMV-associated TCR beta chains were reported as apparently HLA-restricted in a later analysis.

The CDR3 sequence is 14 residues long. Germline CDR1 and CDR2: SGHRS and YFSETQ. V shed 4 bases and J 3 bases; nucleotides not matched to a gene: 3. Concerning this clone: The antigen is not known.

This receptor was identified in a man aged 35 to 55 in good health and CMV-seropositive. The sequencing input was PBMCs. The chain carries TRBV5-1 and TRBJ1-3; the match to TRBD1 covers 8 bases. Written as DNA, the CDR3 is TGCGCCAGCAGCCGGGGACAGGTTGGAAACACCATATATTTT. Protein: CASSRGQVGNTIYF.